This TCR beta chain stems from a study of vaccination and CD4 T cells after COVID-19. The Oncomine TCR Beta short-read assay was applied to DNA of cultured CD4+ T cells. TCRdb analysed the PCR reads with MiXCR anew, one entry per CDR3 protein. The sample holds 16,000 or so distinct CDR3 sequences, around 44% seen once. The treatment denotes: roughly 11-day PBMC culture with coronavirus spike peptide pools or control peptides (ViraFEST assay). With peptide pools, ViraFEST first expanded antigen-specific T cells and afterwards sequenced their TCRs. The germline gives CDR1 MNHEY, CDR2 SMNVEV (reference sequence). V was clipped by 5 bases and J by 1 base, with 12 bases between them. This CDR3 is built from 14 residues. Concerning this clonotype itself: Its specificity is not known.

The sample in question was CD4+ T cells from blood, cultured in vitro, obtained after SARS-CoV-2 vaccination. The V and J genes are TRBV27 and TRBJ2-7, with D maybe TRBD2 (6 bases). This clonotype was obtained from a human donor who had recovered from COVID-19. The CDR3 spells CASSPWDFSYEQYF. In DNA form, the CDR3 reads TGTGCCAGCAGTCCCTGGGACTTTTCCTACGAGCAGTACTTC.